These 23 T cell receptor beta chains share one sample of origin, sequenced in a study of control samples from healthy donors and cancer patients. Repertoires were generated with immunoSEQ multiplex PCR, while TCRdb's copy carries only in-frame clones and drops some. Among approximately 170,000 clones, roughly 91% were seen once, and the ten largest hold approximately 1.6%. Sequenced sample: blood. The receptors were gathered from a woman younger than 45 in good health.

This clone has only a few counts. This rearrangement joins TRBV16 to TRBJ2-7; a possible D gene is TRBD1 (6 bases). The V and J ends lost 2 bases and 3 bases respectively, with 8 bases between them. CDR1 and CDR2 (germline): KGHSY, FQNENV. The CDR3 extends over 13 amino acids. The CDR3 protein is CASSQIQGYEQYF. The CDR3 nucleotides read TGTGCCAGCAGCCAAATACAGGGCTACGAGCAGTACTTC. Based on the CDR3 plus reference TRBV16 and TRBJ2-7, the full variable domain is GEEVAQTPKHLVRGEGQKAKLYCAPIKGHSYVFWYQQVLKNEFKFLISFQNENVFDETGMPKERFSAKCLPNSPCSLEIQATKLEDSAVYFCASSQIQGYEQYFGPGTRLTVT.

The V gene is TRBV2, the J gene TRBJ1-2; D not resolved. Germline lookup yields CDR1 SNHLY and CDR2 FYNNEI. The CDR3 is 11 amino acids. With 0 bases removed from V and 6 bases from J, the gap between germline ends came to 2 bases. CDR3 sequence (DNA): TGTGCCAGCAGTGAAGCGCATGGCTACACCTTC. Its translation: CASSEAHGYTF. The entire variable domain, with the rest obtained from reference TRBV2 and TRBJ1-2, is as follows: EPEVTQTPSHQVTQMGQEVILRCVPISNHLYFYWYRQILGQKVEFLVSFYNNEISEKSEIFDDQFSVERPDGSNFTLKIRSTKLEDSAMYFCASSEAHGYTFGSGTRLTVV.

For this clone: Other DNA sequences in the sample encode the same CDR3. The rearrangement links TRBV6-5 to TRBJ1-5; D might be TRBD1 (6 bases). The V end was cut by 6 bases, the J end by 2 bases, with 11 bases between. The germline V gene encodes CDR1 MNHEY and CDR2 SVGAGI. The CDR3 consists of 14 residues. The CDR3 protein is CASRPTGGNQPQHF. The CDR3 nucleotides read TGTGCCAGCAGACCGACAGGAGGCAATCAGCCCCAGCATTTT.

This clone was seen a few times. The chain combines TRBV4-2 with TRBJ2-2; 9 bases agree with TRBD1. Germline CDR1 LGHNA, CDR2 YNFKEQ. With V trimmed by 3 bases and J by 4 bases, 6 bases remained unmatched. The CDR3 contains 16 residues. The CDR3 DNA reads as TGTGCCAGCAGCCACATTCAGGGACAGGGCACCGGGGAGCTGTTTTTT. Residues: CASSHIQGQGTGELFF.

The chain links TRBV14 to TRBJ2-1; TRBD2 matches 10 bases. Germline CDR1 reads SGHDN; CDR2 reads FVKESK. The CDR3 extends over 18 amino acids. V was clipped by 0 bases and J by 6 bases; unmatched bases: 11. The CDR3 loop is CASSQEALAGVPFNEQFF. CDR3 DNA: TGTGCCAGCAGCCAAGAGGCGCTAGCGGGAGTCCCCTTCAATGAGCAGTTCTTC.

The rearrangement links TRBV6-5 to TRBJ1-1; 11 nucleotides align to TRBD1. V lost 0 bases, J lost 6 bases, and 3 bases stayed unmatched. This CDR3 region has 15 residues. Germline V gene sequence: CDR1 MNHEY, CDR2 SVGAGI. The DNA for the CDR3 is TGTGCCAGCAGTTACTCAGGGGGACAGGGGGCTGAAGCTTTCTTT. Translation: CASSYSGGQGAEAFF.

This clone was seen once. This chain connects TRBV5-4 to TRBJ1-2, with D possibly matching TRBD1 (6 bases). The CDR3 covers 13 residues. V was trimmed by 1 base and J by 4 bases, leaving 8 bases between them. The V gene's germline CDR1 is SGHNT and CDR2 YYREEE (reference sequence). The CDR3 DNA is TGTGCCAGCAGCTTGACAGGGTTCTATGGCTACACCTTC. Translated, it gives CASSLTGFYGYTF. Drawing the rest from reference TRBV5-4 and TRBJ1-2, the complete variable domain is ETGVTQSPTHLIKTRGQQVTLRCSSQSGHNTVSWYQQALGQGPQFIFQYYREEENGRGNFPPRFSGLQFPNYSSELNVNALELDDSALYLCASSLTGFYGYTFGSGTRLTVV.

The rearrangement uses TRBV10-3 and TRBJ1-1, with a possible D match to TRBD1 (6 bases). Trimming removed 4 bases at V and 1 base at J, with 10 bases between. Germline CDR1 reads ENHRY; CDR2 reads SYGVKD. CDR3 size: 14 residues. CDR3 sequence reads: CAISASTGNTEAFF. In DNA form, the CDR3 reads TGTGCCATCAGTGCCTCGACAGGGAACACTGAAGCTTTCTTT.

This chain connects TRBV28 to TRBJ1-2; maybe TRBD1 (5 bases). V was pared by 7 bases and J by 0 bases, with 9 bases between. Germline V CDR1 and CDR2: MDHEN, SYDVKM. The CDR3 runs 13 residues. This chain's CDR3 is CASKRQSNYGYTF. CDR3 nucleotide sequence: TGTGCCAGCAAGAGACAGTCTAACTATGGCTACACCTTC.

Only one count was recorded for this clone. This rearrangement joins TRBV3-1 (or the pseudogene TRBV3-2) to TRBJ2-7; TRBD2 matches 7 bases. The germline V gene has CDR1 LGHDT and CDR2 YNNKEL (reference sequence). Unmatched junction bases numbered 6, after V lost 1 base and J lost 3 bases. There are 15 residues in the CDR3. The CDR3 here is CASSQASGTYYEQYF. CDR3 nucleotide sequence: TGTGCCAGCAGCCAAGCTAGCGGAACGTACTACGAGCAGTACTTC.

The genes are TRBV12-3 or TRBV12-4 and TRBJ1-2; no clear D. The CDR3 sequence is 10 residues long. The V gene lost 8 bases and the J gene lost 6 bases, with 7 bases spanning the gap. The CDR3 loop is CASALNGYTF. In DNA, the CDR3 is TGTGCCAGCGCGCTAAATGGCTACACCTTC.

This rearrangement joins TRBV3-1 (or the pseudogene TRBV3-2) to TRBJ2-7; TRBD2 agrees at 9 bases. After removal of 0 bases from V and 2 bases from J, the junction contained 8 bases not matched to a gene. This CDR3 is built from 17 residues. Germline CDR1 LGHDT, CDR2 YNNKEL (reference sequence). CDR3 region: CASSQDSLAGYTYEQYF. The CDR3 DNA sequence: TGTGCCAGCAGCCAAGATTCCCTAGCGGGGTATACCTACGAGCAGTACTTC.

The table lists this clone with a few counts. The V gene is TRBV9, the J gene TRBJ1-3, with TRBD1 as a possible D gene (5 bases). This CDR3 is built from 17 residues. V shed 0 bases and J shed 0 bases, with 13 bases lying between them. CDR1 is SGDLS, CDR2 YYNGEE, per germline. In nucleotides, the CDR3 is TGTGCCAGCAGCGTAGCTGGAGGGGCTAGCTCTGGAAACACCATATATTTT. This codes for CASSVAGGASSGNTIYF.

The chain couples TRBV2 to TRBJ2-7; D is undetermined. V was pared by 9 bases and J by 0 bases, with 6 bases between. Germline assignment: CDR1 SNHLY and CDR2 FYNNEI. The CDR3 is 11 residues long. CDR3 residues: CASKSSYEQYF. The CDR3 bases are TGTGCCAGTAAGAGCTCCTACGAGCAGTACTTC.

V gene TRBV7-9 combines with J gene TRBJ1-1; the match to TRBD1 covers 7 bases. Germline lookup yields CDR1 SEHNR and CDR2 FQNEAQ (reference sequence). This CDR3 contains 12 residues. Trimming removed 5 bases from V and 8 bases from J; junction bases left unmatched: 5. CDR3 bases: TGTGCCAGCAGCCCCACAGGGGCCGAAGCTTTCTTT. Encoded protein: CASSPTGAEAFF.

This rearrangement joins TRBV25-1 to TRBJ1-1; TRBD1 is a possible D gene (5 bases). This CDR3 has 13 amino acids. Germline V gives CDR1 MGHDK, CDR2 SYGVNS. V gave up 7 bases and J gave up 1 base, with 10 bases separating them. CDR3: CASMITGNTEAFF. The CDR3 nucleotides are TGTGCCAGCATGATAACAGGGAACACTGAAGCTTTCTTT.

The rearrangement joins TRBV6-5 to TRBJ1-6, with D possibly being TRBD1 (5 bases). Germline V lookup: CDR1 MNHEY, CDR2 SVGAGI. CDR3 length: 14 residues. V was clipped by 4 bases and J by 6 bases, with 10 bases between them. The chain's CDR3 is CASSWGRANSPLHF. The CDR3 DNA reads as TGTGCCAGCAGTTGGGGACGTGCTAATTCACCCCTCCACTTT.

The chain is built from TRBV11-3 and TRBJ2-2; 11 bases agree with TRBD1. Germline V CDR1 and CDR2: SGHNT, YENEEA. The CDR3 consists of 15 residues. The V and J ends lost 6 bases and 4 bases, in that order; junction bases with no gene match: 4. The CDR3 here is CASRTGTGGTGELFF. The CDR3 region has the DNA TGTGCCAGCAGAACCGGGACAGGGGGCACCGGGGAGCTGTTTTTT.

Of note for this clone: The sample contains more than one DNA sequence encoding this CDR3. The genes are TRBV5-1 and TRBJ2-1, with a tentative D call TRBD1 (6 bases). The CDR3 runs 14 residues. V was trimmed by 0 bases and J by 3 bases, leaving 7 bases between them. The germline gives CDR1 SGHRS, CDR2 YFSETQ. The CDR3 loop is CASSLEGGYNEQFF. The CDR3 DNA reads TGCGCCAGCAGCTTGGAAGGGGGCTACAATGAGCAGTTCTTC.

This rearrangement joins TRBV19 to TRBJ2-7, with 11 bases aligning to TRBD2. Trimming cost V 5 bases and J 4 bases; bases outside gene matches: 7. The CDR3 is 15 amino acids. Per germline, CDR1 LNHDA and CDR2 SQIVND (reference sequence). In DNA form, the CDR3 reads TGTGCCAGTAGTGCTCTAGCGGGGGGCCGGTACGAGCAGTACTTC. Translation: CASSALAGGRYEQYF.

V and J are TRBV6-4 and TRBJ2-1; 10 nucleotides match TRBD2. CDR1 is MRHNA, CDR2 SNTAGT, per germline. This CDR3 comprises 15 residues. V lost 5 bases and J lost 0; bases outside the gene matches: 1. CDR3 bases: TGTGCCAGCAGTCAGCGGGGGGGCTCCTACAATGAGCAGTTCTTC. It translates to CASSQRGGSYNEQFF.

This chain links TRBV10-2 with TRBJ2-6; D is uncertain. Germline CDR1 and CDR2: WSHSY and SAAADI. The V gene lost 2 bases and the J gene lost 0 bases, with 5 bases spanning the gap. The CDR3 loop spans 15 amino acids. DNA for the CDR3: TGCGCCAGCAGTGAGGCAGGCTCTGGGGCCAACGTCCTGACTTTC. Translated, it gives CASSEAGSGANVLTF.

The rearrangement joins TRBV11-2 to TRBJ2-7, with 7 bases identical to TRBD2. With V trimmed by 0 bases and J by 3 bases, 5 bases remained unmatched. From germline, CDR1 is SGHAT and CDR2 FQNNGV. The CDR3 has 15 residues. The CDR3 protein is CASSLEASGYYEQYF. CDR3 DNA: TGTGCCAGCAGCTTAGAGGCTAGCGGCTACTACGAGCAGTACTTC.